This TCR beta chain derives from a study of T cell repertoires in cytomegalovirus infection. Study information: CMV infection and matching HLA type were both indicated by public TCR beta signatures. Whole-study findings and limits: Carriage of CMV together with the relevant HLA was identifiable through cumulative public TCR beta family frequency. Dominating the ex vivo response were HLA-C-restricted CMV-specific TCR beta clonotypes.

TCRdb passed the reads through MiXCR, listing each CDR3 protein once. The table shows 200,000 or so distinct CDR3 sequences, with about 28% occurring only once. This clonotype was seen at least ten times. Its antigen is as yet unknown. The germline CDR1 and CDR2 sequences are SGHAT and FQNNGV. The V gene lost 4 bases and the J gene lost 5 bases, with 14 bases spanning the gap. The CDR3 sequence is 14 residues long. The chain carries TRBV11-2 and TRBJ2-5; tentatively, D is TRBD1 (7 bases). Sequencing was carried out using PBMCs. The sequence was collected from a human donor in good health (CMV status not recorded). Some clones in this sample may be carry-over from other donors' samples. The chain's CDR3 is CASSSPRGAETQYF. As DNA, the CDR3 is TGTGCCAGCAGCTCCCCCAGGGGGGCCGAGACCCAGTACTTC.